This paragraph reports one T cell receptor (beta chain). There are a few counts of this clonotype. Its antigen remains unidentified. No base quality information exists; no much larger clone differs at one position. This entry is derived from a study of type 1 regulatory T cells (TCRdb year 2021). Notes on the research overall: The study characterized an in vitro protocol that generated a Tr1-enriched, alloantigen-specific CD4 T cell product named T-allo10. T-allo10 was under clinical evaluation in patients with hematological malignancies receiving allogeneic hematopoietic stem cell transplantation. What the study reported, not specific to this receptor: Compared with non-Tr1 cells, Tr1 cells had a narrower TCR repertoire, and the study took this difference to reflect clonal expansion driven by alloantigen.

Instrument on record: Illumina MiSeq. TCRdb reprocessing: public reads trimmed at Q25 with fastp, clones called with MiXCR, in-frame beta chains kept. Here each entry gathers all rows of one CDR3 protein and keeps the most common genes and DNA. Within this sample are 63,000 or so distinct CDR3 sequences, with roughly half of them counted one time only. The top ten constitute more than 2% of the sample. The junction shows trimming of 6 bases on V and 0 bases on J, plus 15 bases between the germline ends. Spanning cysteine to phenylalanine, the CDR3 consists of 15 amino acids. The DNA shown is the 45-base CDR3, in frame from base 1. Via the germline V gene, CDR1 is SQVTM and CDR2 ANQGSEA.

This sequence was found in a human donor in good health. The rearrangement joined TRBV29-1 to TRBJ2-1; the best D guess is TRBD2, with 5 bases matching. The source material was cultured non-Tr1 T cells, either the whole culture or a sorted T cell fraction (not recorded which). Reading the label with the study, this specimen's cell subset or site is: non-Tr1 population from the T-allo10 product. Read as DNA, the sequence is TGCAGCGTGGACGCCCGGGAAAGCTCCTACAATGAGCAGTTCTTC. It encodes CSVDARESSYNEQFF.